Given below is one T cell receptor (beta chain) in context. This entry comes from a study of shared clonotypes between healthy human individuals. The CDR3 spans 15 residues. Trimming left V 7 bases short and J 3 bases short, with 18 bases between. Germline CDR1 is MDHEN and CDR2 is SYDVKM. Profiled with immunoSEQ multiplex PCR; TCRdb holds only in-frame clones, not every one. The sample lists roughly 1,500,000 clones, approximately 98.5% occurring once. This chain links TRBV28 with TRBJ2-5; the D call may be TRBD1 or TRBD2 (6 bases each). The receptor comes from a man between 25 and 39 years old in good health. Specimen: naive CD4+ T cells sorted from blood. Sample subset: CD45RA+ positively selected. CDR3: CASTERGAREETQYF. The CDR3 bases are TGTGCCAGCACCGAAAGGGGGGCTCGTGAAGAGACCCAGTACTTC.